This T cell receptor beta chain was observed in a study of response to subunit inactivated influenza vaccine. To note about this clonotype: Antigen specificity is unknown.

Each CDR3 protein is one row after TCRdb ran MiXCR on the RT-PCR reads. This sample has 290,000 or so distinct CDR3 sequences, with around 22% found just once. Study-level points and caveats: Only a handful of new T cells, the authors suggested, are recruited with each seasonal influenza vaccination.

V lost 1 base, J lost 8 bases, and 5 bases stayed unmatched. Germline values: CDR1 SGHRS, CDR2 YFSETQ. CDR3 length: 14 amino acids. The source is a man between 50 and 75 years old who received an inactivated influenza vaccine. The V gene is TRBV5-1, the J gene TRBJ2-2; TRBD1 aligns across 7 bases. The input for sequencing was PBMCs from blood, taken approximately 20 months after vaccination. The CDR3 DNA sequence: TGCGCCAGCAGCTTGCAGGGGGAGATGGGGGAGCTGTTTTTT. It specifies CASSLQGEMGELFF.